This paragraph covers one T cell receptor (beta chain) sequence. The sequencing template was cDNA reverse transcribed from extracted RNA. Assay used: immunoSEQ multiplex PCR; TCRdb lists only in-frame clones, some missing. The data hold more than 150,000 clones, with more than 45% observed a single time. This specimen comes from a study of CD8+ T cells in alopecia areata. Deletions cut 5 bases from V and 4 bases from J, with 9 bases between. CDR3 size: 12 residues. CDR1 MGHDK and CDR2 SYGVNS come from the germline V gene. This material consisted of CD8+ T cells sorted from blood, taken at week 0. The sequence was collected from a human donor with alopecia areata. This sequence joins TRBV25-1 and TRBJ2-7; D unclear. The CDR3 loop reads CASSPSGYEQYF. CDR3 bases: TGTGCCAGCAGTCCCTCTGGGTACGAGCAGTACTTC.